This TCR beta chain was identified during a study of cytomegalovirus exposure and HLA in healthy donors. Study observations and caveats: Analysis was performed later, and it showed HLA-associated TCR beta chains to be more clonally expanded than equally common others. A later analysis reported that several of the most significant clusters appeared to be linked to common viral pathogens, among them Epstein-Barr virus. Later genetic work tied a missense DCLRE1C variant to beta-chain V and J trimming. Earlier analysis found most TCR beta V segments productive about 87% or about 30% of the time.

A word on this clone: Its antigen is as yet unknown.

Researchers ran the PCR with 60 Vbeta and 13 Jbeta primers. TCRdb's copy holds only in-frame clones and misses some; the assay was immunoSEQ multiplex PCR. The sample has about 130,000 clones, about 82% seen once. V lost 3 bases, J lost 7 bases, and 7 bases lay in between. CDR1 is LNHDA, CDR2 SQIVND, per germline (reference sequence). The CDR3 consists of 12 residues. Sequencing was performed on PBMCs. The V call is TRBV19, the J call TRBJ2-1; possibly TRBD1 for D (5 bases). This TCR was recovered from a boy aged 5-17 years in good health and CMV-seronegative. This CDR3 is CASSIQGNEQFF. The CDR3 DNA follows: TGTGCCAGTAGTATCCAGGGAAATGAGCAGTTCTTC.